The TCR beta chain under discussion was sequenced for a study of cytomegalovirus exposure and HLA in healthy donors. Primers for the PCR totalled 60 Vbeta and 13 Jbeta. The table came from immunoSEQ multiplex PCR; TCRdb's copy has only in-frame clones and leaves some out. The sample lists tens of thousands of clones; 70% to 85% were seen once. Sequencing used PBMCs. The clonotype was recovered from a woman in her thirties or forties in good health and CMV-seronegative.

CDR3 sequence: CASSTRRVLMPPNYGYTF. The CDR3 coding sequence is TGTGCCAGCAGCACCCGCAGGGTCCTCATGCCTCCAAACTATGGCTACACCTTC. The rearrangement uses TRBV11-2 and TRBJ1-2, with D perhaps matching TRBD1 (5 bases). CDR1 is SGHAT, CDR2 FQNNGV, per germline. The CDR3 length is 18 residues. V was pared by 5 bases and J by 2 bases, with 24 bases between. Combining the CDR3 with reference TRBV11-2 and TRBJ1-2 gives the whole variable domain EAGVAQSPRYKIIEKRQSVAFWCNPISGHATLYWYQQILGQGPKLLIQFQNNGVVDDSQLPKDRFSAERLKGVDSTLKIQPAKLEDSAVYLCASSTRRVLMPPNYGYTFGSGTRLTVV.